Following are 11 T cell receptor beta chains from one sample sequenced in a study of blood T cell repertoires in COVID-19 (dated by TCRdb to 2018 to 2021). Receptor amplification or capture employed the immunoSEQ multiplex PCR assay. The source is immuneACCESS, and TCRdb retained only in-frame sequences with V and J called. Part of the clones is not carried over; for the studies checked, unresolved V genes explain less than half of this, and the remainder is unexplained. In this sample the table shows around 170,000 clones, 83% of which occur a single time. The biggest ten clones account for less than 2% of the sample. Sequencing was done on a sample of peripheral blood. These receptors all come from a human donor in a cohort sampled during active COVID-19.

This sequence joins TRBV24-1 and TRBJ2-7, with 8 positions matching TRBD1. V dropped 6 bases and J dropped 2; count of bases not matched to a gene: 5. This CDR3 has 14 residues. The germline V gene encodes CDR1 KGHDR and CDR2 SFDVKD. In DNA, the CDR3 is TGTGCCACCAGTCCACGGGACAGGACCTACGAGCAGTACTTC. Its protein product is CATSPRDRTYEQYF.

V usage is TRBV2 and J usage is TRBJ1-4; TRBD1 might be the D (6 bases). V lost 4 bases, J lost 5 bases, and 14 bases lay in between. Germline CDR1 reads SNHLY; CDR2 reads FYNNEI. This CDR3 is built from 15 residues. The DNA for the CDR3 is TGTGCCAGCAGTGCACAACAGGGTAGGAATGAAAAACTGTTTTTT. Translated: CASSAQQGRNEKLFF.

The rearrangement joins TRBV5-4 to TRBJ2-1; TRBD1 agrees at 7 bases. CDR1 is SGHNT and CDR2 is YYREEE in the germline V gene (reference sequence). The V and J ends lost 0 bases and 1 base, in that order; junction bases with no gene match: 4. There are 16 residues in the CDR3. CDR3 amino acids: CASSLVGGRSYNEQFF. CDR3 DNA sequence: TGTGCCAGCAGCTTGGTAGGGGGCAGGTCCTACAATGAGCAGTTCTTC.

The CDR3 DNA reads as TGTGCCAGTAGTAGGGACAGGTCCCTCCTGTATGGCTACACCTTC. Encoded protein: CASSRDRSLLYGYTF. V gene TRBV19 combines with J gene TRBJ1-2; 8 bases fit TRBD1. V was clipped by 4 bases and J by 5 bases; unmatched bases: 9. Germline V gene sequence: CDR1 LNHDA, CDR2 SQIVND (reference sequence). The CDR3 spans 15 residues.

This clone was detected once. The chain is built from TRBV3-1 (or the pseudogene TRBV3-2) and TRBJ2-7; tentative D call: TRBD2 (6 bases). This CDR3 contains 14 residues. Between the trimmed V and J ends, which lost 4 bases and 5 bases, there was a span of 15 bases. Germline CDR1 is LGHDT and CDR2 is YNNKEL (reference sequence). The CDR3 is CASSPLSGWNEQYF. In DNA form, the CDR3 reads TGTGCCAGCAGCCCACTAAGCGGGTGGAACGAGCAGTACTTC.

J is TRBJ1-1 and V is TRBV24-1; the D is unclear. The CDR3 has 13 amino acids. CDR1 KGHDR and CDR2 SFDVKD come from the germline V gene. Trimming cost V 3 bases and J 3 bases, with 7 bases left between them. The CDR3 sequence: CATSDDGYTEAFF. The CDR3 DNA reads TGTGCCACCAGTGATGACGGGTACACTGAAGCTTTCTTT.

As to this clone: Other DNA sequences from this sample encode an identical CDR3 as well. This chain joins TRBV11-3 and TRBJ2-5; no clear D. Trimming took 1 base from V and 2 from J, leaving 5 bases between them. This CDR3 is 13 amino acids long. Germline lookup yields CDR1 SGHNT and CDR2 YENEEA. Here the CDR3 reads CASSLGAQETQYF. The CDR3 DNA follows: TGTGCCAGCAGCTTAGGGGCGCAAGAGACCCAGTACTTC.

The rearrangement links TRBV7-9 to TRBJ2-2; D gene unclear. Per germline, CDR1 SEHNR and CDR2 FQNEAQ (reference sequence). Trimming shortened V by 3 bases and J by 1 base, and 6 bases separated the two germline ends. CDR3 size: 14 residues. Here the CDR3 DNA reads TGTGCCAGCAGCTTTCAGTGGAACACCGGGGAGCTGTTTTTT. Translated: CASSFQWNTGELFF.

The chain recombines TRBV10-3 with TRBJ2-3; D gene unclear. The CDR3 runs to 13 residues. Germline V gives CDR1 ENHRY, CDR2 SYGVKD. The germline V and J ends were trimmed by 7 bases and 7 bases, with 15 bases remaining between them. CDR3 sequence reads: CAITAADENTQYF. The CDR3 DNA follows: TGTGCCATCACGGCGGCTGACGAAAATACGCAGTATTTT.

The V call is TRBV2, the J call TRBJ1-2; D is ambiguous. Trimming took 2 bases from V and 8 from J, leaving 18 bases between them. The germline gives CDR1 SNHLY, CDR2 FYNNEI. CDR3 length: 15 residues. The DNA for the CDR3 is TGTGCCAGCAGTGAAACGGTGGCACCGCCGGAGGGCTACACCTTC. It encodes CASSETVAPPEGYTF.

The V and J genes are TRBV27 and TRBJ2-5; tentative D call: TRBD1 (6 bases). The length of the CDR3 is 16 residues. Germline V lookup: CDR1 MNHEY, CDR2 SMNVEV (reference sequence). Trimming removed 2 bases at V and 2 bases at J, with 15 bases between. The CDR3 region has the DNA TGTGCCAGCAGTTTACGAGGTGTGGACAGTCAAGAGACCCAGTACTTC. Its translation is CASSLRGVDSQETQYF.